The clone carrying this T cell receptor (beta chain) has a handful of counts. Its antigen remains unknown. One junction end disagrees with the germline gene, perhaps due to a read error. Germline assignment: CDR1 DFQATT and CDR2 SNEGSKA (reference sequence). The CDR3 extends over 15 amino acids. Researchers reported that TCR beta cDNA libraries carried unique molecular identifiers. Some 500,000 cDNA molecules were recovered from an input of about 1 to 10 million T cells. TCRdb passed the PCR reads through MiXCR, listing each CDR3 protein once. This table has roughly 800,000 distinct CDR3 sequences, less than 35% appearing once. The data derive from a study of post-analysis software for immune sequencing data. Study findings and constraints: Multiple sclerosis patients showed significantly lower normalized Chao1 diversity than controls did. Under the F measure, samples that were prepared in one batch clustered strongly together. Five TRBV segments, including TRBV5-6, TRBV5-1 and TRBV20-1, were more frequent in patients than controls.

The receptor comes from a girl aged 10-17 years with multiple sclerosis. The chain uses TRBV20-1 and TRBJ2-7; D might be TRBD1 or TRBD2, each matching 5 bases. Sequencing was performed on blood. The CDR3 is CSARAPGRRGYEQYF. The CDR3 bases are TGCAGTGCCAGAGCCCCAGGGAGAAGGGGCTACGAGCAGTACTTC.